This T cell receptor (beta chain) was identified during a study of OX40 agonist ivuxolimab in advanced cancers. About the study: Head and neck, renal cell, melanoma or hepatocellular carcinoma were the cancers that dose-escalation patients had.

Blood samples were obtained at baseline, cycle 4 day 1, and cycle 7 day 1. Assay used: immunoSEQ multiplex PCR; TCRdb lists only in-frame clones, some missing. The table includes 100,000 or so clones, roughly 90% detected once. The source material was CD4+ or CD8+ T cells sorted from blood, sampled in a trial of the OX40 agonist ivuxolimab. The receptor was isolated from an adult with an advanced solid tumor such as melanoma, head and neck, liver or kidney cancer.

This CDR3 reads CASSYSQGGGEKLFF. Here the CDR3 DNA reads TGTGCCAGCAGTTACTCGCAGGGCGGCGGGGAAAAACTGTTTTTT. The chain recombines TRBV6-5 with TRBJ1-4; D possibly corresponds to TRBD1 (5 bases). V was pared by 0 bases and J by 8 bases, with 13 bases between. The CDR3 is 15 amino acids. CDR1 MNHEY and CDR2 SVGAGI come from the germline V gene.